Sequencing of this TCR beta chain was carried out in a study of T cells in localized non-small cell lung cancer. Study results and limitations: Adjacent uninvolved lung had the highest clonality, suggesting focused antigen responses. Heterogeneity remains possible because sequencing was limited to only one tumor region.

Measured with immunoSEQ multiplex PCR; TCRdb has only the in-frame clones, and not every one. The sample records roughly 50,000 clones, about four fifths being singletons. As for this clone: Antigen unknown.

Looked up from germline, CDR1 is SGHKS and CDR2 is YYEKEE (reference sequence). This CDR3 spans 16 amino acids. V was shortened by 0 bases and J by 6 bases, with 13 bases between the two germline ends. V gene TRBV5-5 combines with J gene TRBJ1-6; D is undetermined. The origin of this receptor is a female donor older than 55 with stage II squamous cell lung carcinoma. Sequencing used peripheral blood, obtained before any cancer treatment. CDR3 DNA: TGTGCCAGCAGCTTGGAAGCGGAGGGTGGTAATTCACCCCTCCACTTT. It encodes CASSLEAEGGNSPLHF.